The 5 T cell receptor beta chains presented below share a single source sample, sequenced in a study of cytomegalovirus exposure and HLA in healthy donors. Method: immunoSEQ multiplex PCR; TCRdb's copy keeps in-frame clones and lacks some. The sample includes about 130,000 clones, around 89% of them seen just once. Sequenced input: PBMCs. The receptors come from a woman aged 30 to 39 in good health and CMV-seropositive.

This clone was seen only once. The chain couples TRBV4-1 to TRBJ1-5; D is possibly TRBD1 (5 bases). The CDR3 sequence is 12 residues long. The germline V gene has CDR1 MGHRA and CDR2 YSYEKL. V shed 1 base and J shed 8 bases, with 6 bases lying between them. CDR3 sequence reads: CASSQGGEPQHF. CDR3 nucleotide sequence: TGCGCCAGCAGCCAAGGGGGGGAGCCCCAGCATTTT.

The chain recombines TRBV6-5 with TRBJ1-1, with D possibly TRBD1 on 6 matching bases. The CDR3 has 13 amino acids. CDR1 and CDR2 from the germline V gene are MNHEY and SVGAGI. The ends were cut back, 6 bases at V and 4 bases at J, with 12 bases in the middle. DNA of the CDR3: TGTGCCAGCAGAAAGGGGGTGAGCACTGAAGCTTTCTTT. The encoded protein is CASRKGVSTEAFF.

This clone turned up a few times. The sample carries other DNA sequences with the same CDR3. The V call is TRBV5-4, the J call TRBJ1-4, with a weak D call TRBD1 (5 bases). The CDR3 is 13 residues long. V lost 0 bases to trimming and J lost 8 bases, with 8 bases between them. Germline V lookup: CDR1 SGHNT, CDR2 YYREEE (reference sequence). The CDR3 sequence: CASSLGGAEKLFF. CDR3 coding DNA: TGTGCCAGCAGCTTGGGCGGGGCGGAAAAACTGTTTTTT.

CDR3 bases: TGCGCCAGCAGCCCCCGGGGGGAGACCCAGTACTTC. As protein: CASSPRGETQYF. The chain joins TRBV5-1 to TRBJ2-5; TRBD2 might be the D (6 bases). This CDR3 has 12 amino acids. V was cut by 4 bases and J by 5 bases, with 9 bases left in between. Germline-derived CDR1 and CDR2 are SGHRS and YFSETQ.

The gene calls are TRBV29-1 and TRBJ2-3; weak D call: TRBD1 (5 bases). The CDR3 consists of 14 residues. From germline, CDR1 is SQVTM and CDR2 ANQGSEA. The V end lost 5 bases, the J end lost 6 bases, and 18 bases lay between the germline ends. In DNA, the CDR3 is TGCAGCGTTCGAGACAGCCCTCTAAGGGATACGCAGTATTTT. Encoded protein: CSVRDSPLRDTQYF.